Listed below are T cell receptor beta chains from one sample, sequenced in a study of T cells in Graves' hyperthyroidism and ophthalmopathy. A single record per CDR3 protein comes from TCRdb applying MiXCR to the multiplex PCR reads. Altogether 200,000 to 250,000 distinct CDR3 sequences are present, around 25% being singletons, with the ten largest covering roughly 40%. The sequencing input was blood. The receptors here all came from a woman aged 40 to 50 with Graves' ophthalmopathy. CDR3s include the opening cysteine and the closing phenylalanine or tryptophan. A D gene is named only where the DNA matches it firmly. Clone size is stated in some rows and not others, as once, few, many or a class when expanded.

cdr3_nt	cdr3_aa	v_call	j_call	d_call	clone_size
TGCAGTGCTAGACCCTTAGGGACAGGGGAGGAAGCTGAAGCTTTCTTT	CSARPLGTGEEAEAFF	TRBV20-1	TRBJ1-1	TRBD1	many
TGCGCCAGCAGCCTTAGACAGGGAGGGAGTAGCCAAGAGACCCAGTACTTC	CASSLRQGGSSQETQYF	TRBV4-1	TRBJ2-5	-	many
TGCGCCAGCAGCTATGACAGGGACACTGAAGCTTTCTTT	CASSYDRDTEAFF	TRBV5-1	TRBJ1-1	TRBD1	few
TGTGCCAGCAGCGTAAGGACTAGTACAGAGACCCAGTACTTC	CASSVRTSTETQYF	TRBV9	TRBJ2-5	TRBD2	few
TGTGCCAGCAGTTACTACAGGACCTATGGCTACACCTTC	CASSYYRTYGYTF	TRBV6-2/TRBV6-3	TRBJ1-2	-	once
TGTGCCAGCAGTTTGTGGATTAATGAAAAACTGTTTTTT	CASSLWINEKLFF	TRBV12-3/TRBV12-4	TRBJ1-4	-	many
TGTGCCAGCAGCTCCAGGTTCCTAGCGGGAAACCAAGAGACCCAGTACTTC	CASSSRFLAGNQETQYF	TRBV11-2	TRBJ2-5	TRBD2	many
TGTGCCAGCAGCCCCTGGGACGGGGAAAATCAGCCCCAGCATTTT	CASSPWDGENQPQHF	TRBV7-2	TRBJ1-5	-	many
TGTGCCACCGGGTCGGAGTTGAGCAATCAGCCCCAGCATTTT	CATGSELSNQPQHF	TRBV24-1	TRBJ1-5	-	-
TGTGCCAGCAGTCGTAGCAGGGAATATGGCTACACCTTC	CASSRSREYGYTF	TRBV12-3/TRBV12-4	TRBJ1-2	-	-
TGTGCTAGTGGTTTGGGGGGCGGTGAAGCTTTCTTT	CASGLGGGEAFF	TRBV12-5	TRBJ1-1	-	many
TGTGCCTGGAGGGAGGCCAACTATGGCTACACCTTC	CAWREANYGYTF	TRBV30	TRBJ1-2	-	few
TGTGCCAGCAGTTTACGACCGTTGAGCACAGATACGCAGTATTTT	CASSLRPLSTDTQYF	TRBV28	TRBJ2-3	-	many
TGTGCCAGCAGCCGCAACAGGGACACTGAAGCTTTCTTT	CASSRNRDTEAFF	TRBV7-9	TRBJ1-1	-	-
TGTGCCAGCACTAATGACGGGGTGGGCTATGGCTACACCTTC	CASTNDGVGYGYTF	TRBV6-1	TRBJ1-2	-	-
TGTGCCAGCAGTTTTCGGCAGGGGACTGAAGCTTTCTTT	CASSFRQGTEAFF	TRBV28	TRBJ1-1	-	many
TGTGCCAGCAGCGTTGGGATCTCTGGAAACACCATATATTTT	CASSVGISGNTIYF	TRBV9	TRBJ1-3	-	many
TGCAGTGCTAGAGAGGGGGCCAGGACCTTTGGGGAAGAGACCCAGTACTTC	CSAREGARTFGEETQYF	TRBV20-1	TRBJ2-5	-	-
TGTGCCAGTAAGATGGGACAGAGCGGATCCTACGAGCAGTACTTC	CASKMGQSGSYEQYF	TRBV19	TRBJ2-7	TRBD1	many
TGTGCCACCAGTGATTTGGGACAGGGGGCCAAAAACATTCAGTACTTC	CATSDLGQGAKNIQYF	TRBV24-1	TRBJ2-4	TRBD1	many
TGTGCCAGCAGCTTAGGAATCGGGACTAGCGGGGCAAGTGAGCAGTTCTTC	CASSLGIGTSGASEQFF	TRBV11-2	TRBJ2-1	TRBD2	many
TGTGCCAGCAGCCTAAGACAGGGGGCGCTCGGACAGCCCCAGCATTTT	CASSLRQGALGQPQHF	TRBV28	TRBJ1-5	TRBD1	-
TGTGCCAGCAGTTACAGGAGGGGGACGAACATTCAGTACTTC	CASSYRRGTNIQYF	TRBV6-5	TRBJ2-4	-	many
TGTGCCAGCAGCTTAGGGGCAGGGGGACTTAACTATGGCTACACCTTC	CASSLGAGGLNYGYTF	TRBV7-8	TRBJ1-2	TRBD1	many
TGTGCCAGCTCACCGACTCCAAGCTCTGGAAACACCATATATTTT	CASSPTPSSGNTIYF	TRBV18	TRBJ1-3	-	few
TGTGCCAGCATGGGGGGACGCTCTGGGGCCAACGTCCTGACTTTC	CASMGGRSGANVLTF	TRBV12-3/TRBV12-4	TRBJ2-6	-	-
TGTGCCAGCAGGGCGGGGCCTGAGACCCAGTACTTC	CASRAGPETQYF	TRBV28	TRBJ2-5	-	many
TGCGCCAGCAGCCAAGATTTGAGGGGAAGAGGATCTGGCTACACCTTC	CASSQDLRGRGSGYTF	TRBV4-1	TRBJ1-2	-	once
TGTGCCAGCAGTCTAAGTCCTAACTTGAACACTGAAGCTTTCTTT	CASSLSPNLNTEAFF	TRBV27	TRBJ1-1	-	many
TGCAGCGGACCCACCGGGACAGAAGACACCGGGGAGCTGTTTTTT	CSGPTGTEDTGELFF	TRBV29-1	TRBJ2-2	TRBD1	many
TGTGCCAGCAGTGAATCGGGCGGGAGTGTCTACGAGCAGTACTTC	CASSESGGSVYEQYF	TRBV25-1	TRBJ2-7	TRBD2	many
TGTGCCATCACCCGGGGACAGAACACTGAAGCTTTCTTT	CAITRGQNTEAFF	TRBV10-3	TRBJ1-1	-	-
TGCGCCAGCAGCTTGGACGGACAGGGGTTCCCCCGCGTAGGGGAGCTGTTTTTT	CASSLDGQGFPRVGELFF	TRBV5-1	TRBJ2-2	TRBD1	many
TGTGCCAGCAGCCTAGCGTGGGGAACCTACGAGCAGTACTTC	CASSLAWGTYEQYF	TRBV7-2	TRBJ2-7	-	many
TGTGCCAGCAGCGCTGGCTCTGGGGGAGAGACCCAGTACTTC	CASSAGSGGETQYF	TRBV7-2	TRBJ2-5	-	-
TGTGCCAGCAGTTCAGGGACAGGGGCTGGCTACACCTTC	CASSSGTGAGYTF	TRBV12-3/TRBV12-4	TRBJ1-2	TRBD1	-
TGCGCCAGCAGTACAGGGGGCGCGTTCGGGGAGCTGTTTTTT	CASSTGGAFGELFF	TRBV5-1	TRBJ2-2	TRBD1	-
TGCAGCGTTGGGGATAAGCCAGGGACAGGGTATGGCTACACCTTC	CSVGDKPGTGYGYTF	TRBV29-1	TRBJ1-2	TRBD1	many
TGTGCCAGCAGTGCATTGGGGCCCTTGGAGCAGTACTTC	CASSALGPLEQYF	TRBV28	TRBJ2-7	-	-
TGTGCCAGCAGTGTCAAGGGCCCCTACGAGCAGTACTTC	CASSVKGPYEQYF	TRBV6-1	TRBJ2-7	-	many
TGTGCCAGCAGTGCACAGGGCCCCTACGAGCAGTACTTC	CASSAQGPYEQYF	TRBV28	TRBJ2-7	-	many
TGTGCCAGCAGTAGGACCGCTTATAGCAATCAGCCCCAGCATTTT	CASSRTAYSNQPQHF	TRBV6-1	TRBJ1-5	-	few
TGTGCCAGCAGTTACCCGGGACAGGGTAACGAGCAGTACTTC	CASSYPGQGNEQYF	TRBV6-5	TRBJ2-7	TRBD1	many
TGCAGTGCTATACAAACCTACGAGCAGTACTTC	CSAIQTYEQYF	TRBV20-1	TRBJ2-7	-	many
TGTGCCAGCTCACCACAGGGGGCGAACACCGGGGAGCTGTTTTTT	CASSPQGANTGELFF	TRBV18	TRBJ2-2	-	many
TGTGCCTGGAGTGTACGGGGGACTGAAGCTTTCTTT	CAWSVRGTEAFF	TRBV30	TRBJ1-1	-	many
TGCAGTGCTAGAGATAGTTCTTATCAGCCCCAGCATTTT	CSARDSSYQPQHF	TRBV20-1	TRBJ1-5	-	few
TGTGCCAGCAGCTCCCAAGGGACGACCACGACGCAGTACTTC	CASSSQGTTTTQYF	TRBV13	TRBJ2-7	-	-
TGTGCCAGCAGTTTGTCCCTTGGGCCTGAAGCTTTCTTT	CASSLSLGPEAFF	TRBV12-3/TRBV12-4	TRBJ1-1	-	few
TGTGCCAGCAGCCAAGTGGGGATGGGCGGGAAGGACTCTGGGGCCAACGTCCTGACTTTC	CASSQVGMGGKDSGANVLTF	TRBV3-1	TRBJ2-6	-	few
TGTGCCACTGGGGGGGCCTTAGCCAAAAACATTCAGTACTTC	CATGGALAKNIQYF	TRBV12-3/TRBV12-4	TRBJ2-4	-	-